These T cell receptor beta chains were read from a single sample in a study of cytomegalovirus exposure and HLA in healthy donors. Assay used: immunoSEQ multiplex PCR; TCRdb lists only in-frame clones, some missing. The table includes about 150,000 clones, approximately 81% detected once. Sequencing used PBMCs. These receptors were collected from a woman in her thirties or forties in good health and CMV-seropositive. CDR3s leave out the opening cysteine and the closing phenylalanine or tryptophan.

j_gene: TRBJ2-6; v_gene: TRBV6-5; CDR3aa: ASTVRGGANVLT
j_gene: TRBJ2-7; v_gene: TRBV5-1; CDR3aa: ASSPDRGANEQY
j_gene: TRBJ1-1; v_gene: TRBV23-1; CDR3aa: ASSQLLPPGQGKHTEAF
j_gene: TRBJ2-1; v_gene: TRBV5-1; CDR3aa: ASSLARGGAWEQF
j_gene: TRBJ2-3; v_gene: TRBV19; CDR3aa: ASSPTRVTDTQY
j_gene: TRBJ1-6; v_gene: TRBV7-9; CDR3aa: ASSQTGGWSPLH
j_gene: TRBJ1-5; v_gene: TRBV6-4; CDR3aa: ASSEGGGQQPQH
j_gene: TRBJ2-5; v_gene: TRBV7-2; CDR3aa: ASSFGGIQETQY
j_gene: TRBJ2-7; v_gene: TRBV7-9; CDR3aa: ASSLEVAGYSYEQY
j_gene: TRBJ1-4; v_gene: TRBV28; CDR3aa: ASSSPTVNEKLF
j_gene: TRBJ1-5; v_gene: TRBV28; CDR3aa: ASRYETGGYQPQH
j_gene: TRBJ2-1; v_gene: TRBV4-3; CDR3aa: ASSPRSGVGGEQF
j_gene: TRBJ2-5; v_gene: TRBV4-3; CDR3aa: ASSQEQRGETGGTQY
j_gene: TRBJ2-5; v_gene: TRBV28; CDR3aa: ASSLYTGQETQY
j_gene: TRBJ2-7; v_gene: TRBV28; CDR3aa: ATGTGVDEQY
j_gene: TRBJ2-2; v_gene: TRBV7-9; CDR3aa: ASSLFRGLAVVAGELF
j_gene: TRBJ2-6; v_gene: TRBV7-6; CDR3aa: ASSSTGTGVGANVLT
j_gene: TRBJ1-2; v_gene: TRBV7-9; CDR3aa: ASSRGTGSYGYT
j_gene: TRBJ1-1; v_gene: TRBV30; CDR3aa: ASTPDRYNTEAF
j_gene: TRBJ2-5; v_gene: TRBV28; CDR3aa: ASSSKGLWGRTSYQETQY
j_gene: TRBJ1-1; v_gene: TRBV4-1; CDR3aa: ASSQQGVNTEAF
j_gene: TRBJ1-5; v_gene: TRBV10-3; CDR3aa: AISPGQGAQPQH
j_gene: TRBJ2-1; v_gene: TRBV27; CDR3aa: ASSTNRGLMNEQF
j_gene: TRBJ2-1; v_gene: TRBV5-6; CDR3aa: ASSPRLAGGGWYNEQF
j_gene: TRBJ2-7; v_gene: TRBV30; CDR3aa: AWRAGSQNEQY
j_gene: TRBJ2-3; v_gene: TRBV2; CDR3aa: ASSESRLAGTDTQY
j_gene: TRBJ2-7; v_gene: TRBV7-2; CDR3aa: ASSTGQPSYEQY
j_gene: TRBJ1-1; v_gene: TRBV14; CDR3aa: ASSMAGARTEAF
j_gene: TRBJ1-1; v_gene: TRBV30; CDR3aa: AWNWDRGFNPNIMNTEAF
j_gene: TRBJ2-7; v_gene: TRBV4-1; CDR3aa: ASSQDPSGDYEQY
j_gene: TRBJ2-3; v_gene: TRBV2; CDR3aa: ASSDEGGASTDTQY
j_gene: TRBJ2-4; v_gene: TRBV10-3; CDR3aa: AISDPSVAKNIQY
j_gene: TRBJ2-5; v_gene: TRBV18; CDR3aa: ASSPSLAETQY
j_gene: TRBJ1-6; v_gene: TRBV7-3; CDR3aa: ASSRLYSPLH
j_gene: TRBJ1-5; v_gene: TRBV6-6; CDR3aa: ASSYFGSNQPQH
j_gene: TRBJ2-7; v_gene: TRBV7-9; CDR3aa: ASSPRGGVSYEQY
j_gene: TRBJ1-2; v_gene: TRBV7-9; CDR3aa: ASIEGGANYGYT
j_gene: TRBJ1-4; v_gene: TRBV5-1; CDR3aa: ASSQGSRGKNEKLF
j_gene: TRBJ2-1; v_gene: TRBV29-1; CDR3aa: SGKAGGAYNEQF
j_gene: TRBJ2-3; v_gene: TRBV6-1; CDR3aa: ASMPGSYNTDTQY
j_gene: TRBJ2-7; v_gene: TRBV14; CDR3aa: ASSQDLSSRTYEQY
j_gene: TRBJ1-2; v_gene: TRBV14; CDR3aa: ASSQDAVILGAGGYT
j_gene: TRBJ2-7; v_gene: TRBV25-1; CDR3aa: ASSEGGHYEQY
j_gene: TRBJ1-6; v_gene: TRBV9; CDR3aa: ASSTHRGPSPLH
j_gene: TRBJ2-1; v_gene: TRBV10-2; CDR3aa: ASSYLAGGDNEQF
j_gene: TRBJ2-3; v_gene: TRBV6-1; CDR3aa: ASSELAGSTDTQY
j_gene: TRBJ2-7; v_gene: TRBV7-2; CDR3aa: ASSYSGNPQSEQY
j_gene: TRBJ2-7; v_gene: TRBV7-6; CDR3aa: ASSLGRGQGAYEQY
j_gene: TRBJ1-2; v_gene: TRBV28; CDR3aa: ASSGEEFGGYT